One T cell receptor beta chain is described in this entry. The data stem from a study of response to subunit inactivated influenza vaccine. MiXCR, applied by TCRdb to the RT-PCR reads, yields one record per CDR3 protein. The sample yields under 850,000 distinct CDR3 sequences, 18% seen once. The CDR3 loop spans 12 amino acids. V was trimmed by 6 bases and J by 5 bases, leaving 11 bases between them. In germline, CDR1 is MNHNS, CDR2 SASEGT. The V gene is TRBV6-1, the J gene TRBJ2-7; D gene ambiguous. The sequencing here drew on PBMCs from blood, taken 4 to 6 days after vaccination. The sequence derives from a man aged 45-60 years who received an inactivated influenza vaccine. The CDR3, as DNA: TGTGCCAGCAGCCGGAGTGAGGACGAGCAGTACTTC. Translating it yields CASSRSEDEQYF.